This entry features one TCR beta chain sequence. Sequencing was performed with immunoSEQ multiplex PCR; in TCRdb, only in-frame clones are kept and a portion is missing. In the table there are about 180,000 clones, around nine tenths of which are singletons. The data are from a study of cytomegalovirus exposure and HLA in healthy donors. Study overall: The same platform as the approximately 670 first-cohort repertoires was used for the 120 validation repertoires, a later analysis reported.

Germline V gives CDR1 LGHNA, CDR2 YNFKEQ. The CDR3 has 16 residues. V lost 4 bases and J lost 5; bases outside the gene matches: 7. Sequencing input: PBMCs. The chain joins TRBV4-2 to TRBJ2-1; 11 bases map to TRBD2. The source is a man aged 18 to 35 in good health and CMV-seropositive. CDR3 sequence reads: CASSPTSGSFNNEQFF. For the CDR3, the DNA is TGTGCCAGCAGCCCTACTAGCGGGAGCTTCAACAATGAGCAGTTCTTC.